This record covers a single TCR beta chain. No antigen is known for it. These data come from a study of shared clonotypes between healthy human individuals. The wider study: Donors consisted of two women and three men between 18 and 49. Per donor, three plates held CD4 naive cells, three held CD4 memory, two held CD8 naive and one held CD8 memory. Study-level points and caveats: Generally, estimated richness proved larger in naive subsets than it did in memory subsets.

Free of recent acute infections or vaccinations, the donors were healthy HIV-negative adults. The germline V and J ends were trimmed by 0 bases and 0 bases, with 9 bases remaining between them. The V gene's germline CDR1 is MNHNY and CDR2 SVGAGI (reference sequence). The CDR3 runs 16 residues. Libraries were prepared by immunoSEQ multiplex PCR; TCRdb keeps only in-frame clonotypes and omits some of them. The sample consists of over 1.5 million clones, about 98% of them appearing once. Sequencing input: naive CD4+ T cells sorted from blood. Subset in this sample: CD45RA+ positively selected. This clonotype originated in a man aged 25 to 40 in good health. The V and J genes are TRBV6-6 and TRBJ1-3; D unclear. CDR3: CASSYSTVLSGNTIYF. The CDR3 nucleotides are TGTGCCAGCAGTTACTCGACCGTTCTCTCTGGAAACACCATATATTTT.